The source of this T cell receptor beta chain is a study of blood T cell repertoires in COVID-19 (dated by TCRdb to about 2020). About the investigation overall: Samples from collaborators originated in the United States, Italy and Spain and spanned both the acute and convalescent phases of COVID-19. The prospective study material was composed of cDNA or gDNA derived from T cells, B-cell-depleted T cells, or PBMCs. The dataset comprised deeply sampled blood TCRbeta repertoires from subjects exposed to, actively infected with, or recovered from COVID-19. The repertoires were released in a freely available public database intended as a resource for research on the immune response to SARS-CoV-2. The samples were drawn from the first 160 participants of the ongoing ImmuneRACE study and from 950 to 1,500 subjects provided by 6 global collaborators. A de-identified subject ID, COVID-19 status, age in years and sex were almost always included in the sample metadata. Where available, HLA class I and class II types were taken from metadata supplied by the sample provider and were not determined by assay-based typing. Overall results and qualifications from the work: Clinical and demographic metadata were provided uncurated, with the amount varying by source and participant.

TCRbeta CDR3 regions were amplified from genomic DNA using the immunoSEQ Assay, a bias-controlled multiplex PCR. Per the authors' processing: Within the assay, amplification of reference gene primers was used to estimate how many nucleated cells each sample contained. Sequence reads were collapsed and filtered to measure the absolute abundance of every unique TCRbeta CDR3 rearrangement. For each sample, productive Simpson clonality was calculated by taking the square root of Simpson's diversity index across productive rearrangements. TCRdb took this table from immuneACCESS and kept in-frame rearrangements with V and J called. Such tables lack part of the clones; where checked against another copy, unresolved V genes explain under half of the gap, and the rest is unexplained. That table is the source of V, J and clone size, and D and trimming were worked out from the DNA. Within this sample are about 190,000 clones, with roughly 80% of them counted one time only. The ten biggest clones cover about 4.9% of the sample.

Remarks on this clone: No antigen is known for it. Base qualities are not provided; no much larger clone lies one nucleotide away.

Collaborating institutions collected whole blood in K2EDTA tubes following their own protocols. Collaborator samples were shipped for TCRbeta analysis as frozen whole blood, isolated PBMCs, or DNA extracted from either sample type. Trimming accounts for 4 bases at V and 0 bases at J, while the number of junction bases matched to no gene is 8. From the germline V gene, CDR1 is MDHEN and CDR2 is SYDVKM. CDR3 length: 17 amino acids, cysteine to phenylalanine. CDR3 DNA only is kept here, 51 bases in frame from base 1. The receptor was isolated from a woman under 40 with acute or convalescent COVID-19. Sequencing was carried out using peripheral blood. The chain is encoded by TRBV28 joined to TRBJ2-2; TRBD2 lines up with 7 middle nucleotides. Here the CDR3 is given as CASSSYLGGANTGELFF. The DNA is TGTGCCAGCAGTTCTTACCTGGGAGGGGCGAACACCGGGGAGCTGTTTTTT.